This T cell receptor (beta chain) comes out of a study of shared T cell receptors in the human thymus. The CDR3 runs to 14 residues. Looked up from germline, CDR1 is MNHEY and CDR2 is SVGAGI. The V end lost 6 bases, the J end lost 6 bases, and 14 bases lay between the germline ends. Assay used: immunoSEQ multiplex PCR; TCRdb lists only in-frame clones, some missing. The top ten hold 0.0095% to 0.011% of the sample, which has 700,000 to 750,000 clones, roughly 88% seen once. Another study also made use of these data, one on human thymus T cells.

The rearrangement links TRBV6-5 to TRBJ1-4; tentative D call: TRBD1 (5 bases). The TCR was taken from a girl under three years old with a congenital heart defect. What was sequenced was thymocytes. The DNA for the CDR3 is TGTGCCAGCAGCCTACTGGGGGGGGATGAAAAACTGTTTTTT. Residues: CASSLLGGDEKLFF.